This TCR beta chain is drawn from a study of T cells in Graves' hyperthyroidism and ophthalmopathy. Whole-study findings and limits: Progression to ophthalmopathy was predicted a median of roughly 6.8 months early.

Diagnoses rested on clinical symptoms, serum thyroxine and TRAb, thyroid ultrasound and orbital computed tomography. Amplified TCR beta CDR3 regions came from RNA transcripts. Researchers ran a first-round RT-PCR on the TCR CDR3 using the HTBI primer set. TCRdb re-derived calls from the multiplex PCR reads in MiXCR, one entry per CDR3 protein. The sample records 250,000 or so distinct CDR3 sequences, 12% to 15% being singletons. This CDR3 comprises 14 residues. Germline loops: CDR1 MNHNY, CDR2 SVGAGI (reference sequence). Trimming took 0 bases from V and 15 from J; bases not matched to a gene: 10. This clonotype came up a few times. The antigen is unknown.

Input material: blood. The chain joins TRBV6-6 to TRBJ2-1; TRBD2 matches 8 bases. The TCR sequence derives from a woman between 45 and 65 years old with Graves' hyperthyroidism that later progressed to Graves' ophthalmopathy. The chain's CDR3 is CASSYSGDSGLVFF. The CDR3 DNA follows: TGTGCCAGCAGTTACTCGGGGGATTCGGGACTAGTGTTCTTC.